The rows below give T cell receptor beta chains drawn from one sample of a study of blood T cell repertoires in COVID-19. Profiled with immunoSEQ multiplex PCR; TCRdb holds only in-frame clones, not every one. Seen here are about 160,000 clones, about 80% observed once, and the top ten hold about 20%. Sequences were obtained from peripheral blood. Receptors originate from an elderly woman with acute or convalescent COVID-19. CDR3s include the opening cysteine and the closing phenylalanine or tryptophan.

v_gene: TRBV5-1
CDR3aa: CASRLAGGNTGELFF

v_gene: TRBV10-3
CDR3aa: CAIRVGQPNTGELFF

v_gene: TRBV18
CDR3aa: CASSPGQGGWTEAFF

v_gene: TRBV5-4
CDR3aa: CASSLGTSGVNEQFF

v_gene: TRBV5-1
CDR3aa: CASSPSGNSNQPQHF

v_gene: TRBV5-1
CDR3aa: CASSYGLAGGADTQYF

v_gene: TRBV7-9
CDR3aa: CASSLGQTYGYTF

v_gene: TRBV20-1
CDR3aa: CSVGGPYEQYF

v_gene: TRBV5-1
CDR3aa: CASSQTTGAYEQYF

v_gene: TRBV27
CDR3aa: CASSQLGGGTYNEQFF

v_gene: TRBV13
CDR3aa: CASSFSLGLAGGGPNEQFF

v_gene: TRBV5-1
CDR3aa: CASRKLGSSYNEQFF

v_gene: TRBV18
CDR3aa: CASSPLGAASGNTIYF

v_gene: TRBV12-3/TRBV12-4
CDR3aa: CASRNRDRKYF

v_gene: TRBV6-5
CDR3aa: CASSPGLAGAEQFF

v_gene: TRBV18
CDR3aa: CASSPPSLAGAADTQYF

v_gene: TRBV12-3/TRBV12-4
CDR3aa: CASSPRGAGGYTF

v_gene: TRBV4-1
CDR3aa: CASSQPGETQYF

v_gene: TRBV6-1
CDR3aa: CASSEIGRALRYTQYF

v_gene: TRBV21-1
CDR3aa: CARATGTGAEGYTF

v_gene: TRBV14
CDR3aa: CASSLGGFTQPQHF